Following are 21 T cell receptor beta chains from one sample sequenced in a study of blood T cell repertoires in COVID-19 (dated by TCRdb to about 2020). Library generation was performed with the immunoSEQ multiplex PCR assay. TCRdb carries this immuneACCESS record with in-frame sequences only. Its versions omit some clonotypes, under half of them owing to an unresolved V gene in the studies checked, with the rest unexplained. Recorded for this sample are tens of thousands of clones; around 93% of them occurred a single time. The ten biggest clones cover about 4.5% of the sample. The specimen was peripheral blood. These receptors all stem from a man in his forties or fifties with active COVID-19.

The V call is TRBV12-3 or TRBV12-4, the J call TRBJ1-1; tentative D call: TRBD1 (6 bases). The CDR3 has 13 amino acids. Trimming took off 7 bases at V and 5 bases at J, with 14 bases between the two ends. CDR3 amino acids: CASNKQGFTEAFF. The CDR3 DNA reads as TGTGCCAGCAATAAACAGGGTTTTACTGAAGCTTTCTTT.

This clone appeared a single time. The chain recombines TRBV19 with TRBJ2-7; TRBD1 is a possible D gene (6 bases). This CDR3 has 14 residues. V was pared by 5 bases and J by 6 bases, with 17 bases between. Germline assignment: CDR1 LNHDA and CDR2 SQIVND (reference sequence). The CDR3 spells CASSRADRIGEQYF. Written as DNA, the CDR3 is TGTGCCAGTAGTCGCGCCGACAGGATAGGCGAGCAGTACTTC. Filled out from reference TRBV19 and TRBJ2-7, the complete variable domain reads DGGITQSPKYLFRKEGQNVTLSCEQNLNHDAMYWYRQDPGQGLRLIYYSQIVNDFQKGDIAEGYSVSREKKESFPLTVTSAQKNPTAFYLCASSRADRIGEQYFGPGTRLTVT.

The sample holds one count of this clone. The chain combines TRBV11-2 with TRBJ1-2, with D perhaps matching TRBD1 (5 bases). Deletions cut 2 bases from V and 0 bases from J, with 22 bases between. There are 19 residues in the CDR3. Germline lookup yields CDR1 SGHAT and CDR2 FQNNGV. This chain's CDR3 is CASSLSIAGPTRPNYGYTF. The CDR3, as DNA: TGTGCCAGCAGCTTAAGTATAGCAGGGCCGACTAGACCTAACTATGGCTACACCTTC.

The CDR3 sequence: CAWSRRGGHRTDTQYF. In DNA, the CDR3 is TGTGCCTGGAGTCGTCGGGGGGGCCATCGAACAGATACGCAGTATTTT. This chain connects TRBV30 to TRBJ2-3; 8 nucleotides agree with TRBD2. J gave up 3 bases and V 2 bases, and 10 bases lay outside the gene matches. Germline-derived CDR1 and CDR2 are GTSNPN and SVGIG (reference sequence). This CDR3 has 16 residues.

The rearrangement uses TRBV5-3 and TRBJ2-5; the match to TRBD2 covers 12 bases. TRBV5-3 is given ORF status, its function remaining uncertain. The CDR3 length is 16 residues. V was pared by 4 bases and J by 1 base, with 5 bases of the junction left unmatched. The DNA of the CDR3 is TGTGCCAGAAGCGGAGGGACTAGCGGGCCCCAAGAGACCCAGTACTTC. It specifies CARSGGTSGPQETQYF.

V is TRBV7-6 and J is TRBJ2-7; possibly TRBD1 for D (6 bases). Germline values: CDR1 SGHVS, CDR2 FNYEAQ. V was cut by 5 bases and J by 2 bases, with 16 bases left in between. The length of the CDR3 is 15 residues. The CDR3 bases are TGTGCCAGCAGCGCCAGGGGAGCCCTAACCTACGAGCAGTACTTC. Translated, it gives CASSARGALTYEQYF.

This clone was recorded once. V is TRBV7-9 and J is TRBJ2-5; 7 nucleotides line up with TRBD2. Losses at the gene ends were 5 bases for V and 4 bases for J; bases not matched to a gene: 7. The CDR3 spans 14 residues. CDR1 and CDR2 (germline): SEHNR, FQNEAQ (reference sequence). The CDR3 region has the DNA TGTGCCAGCAGCCCAGCCGCGGGAGTAGAGACCCAGTACTTC. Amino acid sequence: CASSPAAGVETQYF.

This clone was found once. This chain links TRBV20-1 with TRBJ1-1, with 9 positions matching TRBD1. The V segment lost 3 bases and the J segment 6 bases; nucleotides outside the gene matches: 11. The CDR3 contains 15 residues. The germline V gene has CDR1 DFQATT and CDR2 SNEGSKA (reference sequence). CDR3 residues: CSASTGTGRWAEAFF. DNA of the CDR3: TGCAGTGCTAGTACCGGGACAGGGAGGTGGGCTGAAGCTTTCTTT.

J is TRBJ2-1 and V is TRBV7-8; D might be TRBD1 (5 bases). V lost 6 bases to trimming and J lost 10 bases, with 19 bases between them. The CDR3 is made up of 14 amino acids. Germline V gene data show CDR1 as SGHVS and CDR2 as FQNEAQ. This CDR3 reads CASSRTRGAREQFF. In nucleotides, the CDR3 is TGTGCCAGCAGTCGAACTCGTGGGGCCAGGGAGCAGTTCTTC.

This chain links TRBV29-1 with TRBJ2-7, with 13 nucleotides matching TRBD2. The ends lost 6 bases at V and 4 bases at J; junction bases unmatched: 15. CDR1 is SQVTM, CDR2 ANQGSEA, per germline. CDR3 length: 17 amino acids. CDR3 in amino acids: CSVKTFRGTSGDYEQYF. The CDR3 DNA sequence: TGCAGCGTCAAGACATTTCGGGGGACTAGCGGGGATTACGAGCAGTACTTC.

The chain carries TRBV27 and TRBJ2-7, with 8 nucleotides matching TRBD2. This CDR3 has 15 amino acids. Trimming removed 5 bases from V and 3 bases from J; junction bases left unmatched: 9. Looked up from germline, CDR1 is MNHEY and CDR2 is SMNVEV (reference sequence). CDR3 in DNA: TGTGCCAGCAGTCTAACTAGCGGACCCAACTACGAGCAGTACTTC. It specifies CASSLTSGPNYEQYF.

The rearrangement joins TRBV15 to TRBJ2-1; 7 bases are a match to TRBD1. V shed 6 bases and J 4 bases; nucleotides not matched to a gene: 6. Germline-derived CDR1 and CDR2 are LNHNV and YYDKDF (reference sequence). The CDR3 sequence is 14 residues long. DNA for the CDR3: TGTGCCACCAGGGGACAGATATTTTACAATGAGCAGTTCTTC. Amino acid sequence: CATRGQIFYNEQFF.

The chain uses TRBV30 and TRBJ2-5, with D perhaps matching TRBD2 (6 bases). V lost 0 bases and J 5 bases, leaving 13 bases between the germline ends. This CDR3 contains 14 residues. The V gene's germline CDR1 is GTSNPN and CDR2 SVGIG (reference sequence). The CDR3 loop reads CAWSVGGVRETQYF. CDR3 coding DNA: TGTGCCTGGAGTGTAGGAGGGGTACGGGAGACCCAGTACTTC.

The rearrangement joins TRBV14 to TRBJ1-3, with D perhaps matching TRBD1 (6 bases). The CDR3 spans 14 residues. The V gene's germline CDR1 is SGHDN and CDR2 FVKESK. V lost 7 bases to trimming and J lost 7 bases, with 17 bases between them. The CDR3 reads CASNNIAGANTIYF. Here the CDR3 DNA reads TGTGCCAGCAATAATATCGCAGGGGCCAACACCATATATTTT.

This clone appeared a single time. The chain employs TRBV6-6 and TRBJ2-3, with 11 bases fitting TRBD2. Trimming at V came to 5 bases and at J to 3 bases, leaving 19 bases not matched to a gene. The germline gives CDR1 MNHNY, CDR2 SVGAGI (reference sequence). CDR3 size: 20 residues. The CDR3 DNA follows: TGTGCCAGCAGTCCCTGGGGGGGCACTAGCGGGAGAAACGTAACAGATACGCAGTATTTT. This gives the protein CASSPWGGTSGRNVTDTQYF.

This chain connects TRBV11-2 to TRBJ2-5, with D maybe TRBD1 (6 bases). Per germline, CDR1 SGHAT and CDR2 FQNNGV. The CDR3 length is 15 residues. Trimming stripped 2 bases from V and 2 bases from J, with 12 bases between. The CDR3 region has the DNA TGTGCCAGCAGCTTAAACTGGACAGAACAAGAGACCCAGTACTTC. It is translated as CASSLNWTEQETQYF.

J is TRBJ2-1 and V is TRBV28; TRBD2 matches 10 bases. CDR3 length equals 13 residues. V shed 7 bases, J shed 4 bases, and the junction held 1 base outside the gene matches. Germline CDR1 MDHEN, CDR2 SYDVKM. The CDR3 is CASTSGGYNEQFF. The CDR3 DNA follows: TGTGCCAGCACTAGCGGGGGTTACAATGAGCAGTTCTTC.

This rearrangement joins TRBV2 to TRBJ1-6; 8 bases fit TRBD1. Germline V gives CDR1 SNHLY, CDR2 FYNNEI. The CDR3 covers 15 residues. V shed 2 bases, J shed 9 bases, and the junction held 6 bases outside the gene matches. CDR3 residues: CASSEQGAVGSPLHF. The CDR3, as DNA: TGTGCCAGCAGTGAACAGGGGGCGGTGGGTTCACCCCTCCACTTT.

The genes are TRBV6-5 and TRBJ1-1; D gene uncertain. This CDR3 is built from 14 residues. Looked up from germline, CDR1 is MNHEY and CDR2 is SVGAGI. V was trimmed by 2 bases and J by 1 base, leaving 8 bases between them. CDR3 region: CASSYPEANTEAFF. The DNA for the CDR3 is TGTGCCAGCAGTTACCCCGAGGCGAACACTGAAGCTTTCTTT.

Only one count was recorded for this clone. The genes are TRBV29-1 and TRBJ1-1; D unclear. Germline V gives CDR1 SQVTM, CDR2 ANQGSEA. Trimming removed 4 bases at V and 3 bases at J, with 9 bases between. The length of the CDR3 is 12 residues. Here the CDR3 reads CSVVLGHTEAFF. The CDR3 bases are TGCAGCGTTGTTCTGGGCCACACTGAAGCTTTCTTT.

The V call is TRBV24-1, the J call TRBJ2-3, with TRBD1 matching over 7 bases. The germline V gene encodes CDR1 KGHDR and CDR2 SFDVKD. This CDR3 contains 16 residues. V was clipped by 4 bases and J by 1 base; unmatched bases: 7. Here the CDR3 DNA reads TGTGCCACCAGTGACCCGGGACAGATGGGCACAGATACGCAGTATTTT. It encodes CATSDPGQMGTDTQYF.